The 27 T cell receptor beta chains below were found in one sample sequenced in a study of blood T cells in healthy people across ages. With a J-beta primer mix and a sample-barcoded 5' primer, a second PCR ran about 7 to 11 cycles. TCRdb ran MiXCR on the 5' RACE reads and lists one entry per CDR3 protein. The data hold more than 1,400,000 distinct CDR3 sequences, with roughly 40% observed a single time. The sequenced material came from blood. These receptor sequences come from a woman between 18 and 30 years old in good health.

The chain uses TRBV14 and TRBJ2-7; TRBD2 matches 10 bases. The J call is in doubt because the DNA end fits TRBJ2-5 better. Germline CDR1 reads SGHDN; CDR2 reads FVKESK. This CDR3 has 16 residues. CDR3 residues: CASSQEASGRRETQYF. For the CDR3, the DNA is TGTGCCAGCAGCCAAGAGGCTAGCGGGAGAAGAGAGACCCAGTACTTC.

The CDR3 DNA sequence: TGTGCCAGCAGCTTAATGACGGGGGCGATAAACACTGAAGCTTTCTTT. Residues: CASSLMTGAINTEAFF. V usage is TRBV7-2 and J usage is TRBJ1-1, with D possibly being TRBD1 (6 bases). The V gene lost 2 bases and the J gene lost 2 bases, with 15 bases spanning the gap. The CDR3 consists of 16 residues. CDR1 is SGHTA and CDR2 is FQGNSA in the germline V gene.

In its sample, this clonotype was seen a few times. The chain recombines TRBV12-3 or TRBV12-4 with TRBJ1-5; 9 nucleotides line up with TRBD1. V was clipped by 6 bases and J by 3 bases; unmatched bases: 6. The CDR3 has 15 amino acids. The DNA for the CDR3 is TGTGCCAGCAGACCGACAGGGGGGATCAATCAGCCCCAGCATTTT. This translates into CASRPTGGINQPQHF.

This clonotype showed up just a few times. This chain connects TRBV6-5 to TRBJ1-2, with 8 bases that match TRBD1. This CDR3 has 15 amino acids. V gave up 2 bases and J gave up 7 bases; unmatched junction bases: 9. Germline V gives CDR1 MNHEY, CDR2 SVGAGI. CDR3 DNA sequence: TGTGCCAGCAGTTACGTGGACAGGGACCTCAGTGGCTACACCTTC. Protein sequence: CASSYVDRDLSGYTF.

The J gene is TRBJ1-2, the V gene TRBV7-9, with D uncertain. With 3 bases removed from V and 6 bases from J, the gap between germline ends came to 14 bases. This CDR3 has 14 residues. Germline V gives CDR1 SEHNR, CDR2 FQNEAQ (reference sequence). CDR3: CASSFRASRDGYTF. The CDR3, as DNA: TGTGCCAGCAGCTTCCGGGCTTCCCGAGATGGCTACACCTTC.

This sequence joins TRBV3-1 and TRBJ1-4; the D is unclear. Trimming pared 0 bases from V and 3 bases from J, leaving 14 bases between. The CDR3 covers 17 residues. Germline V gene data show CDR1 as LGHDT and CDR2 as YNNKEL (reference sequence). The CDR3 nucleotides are TGTGCCAGCAGCCAAGATCGCGGGGAGCGGGCTAATGAAAAACTGTTTTTT. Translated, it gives CASSQDRGERANEKLFF.

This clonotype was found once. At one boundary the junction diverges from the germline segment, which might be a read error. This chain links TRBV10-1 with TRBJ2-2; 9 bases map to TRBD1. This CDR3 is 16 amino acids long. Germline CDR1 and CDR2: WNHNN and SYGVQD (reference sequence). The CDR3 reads CASSDSDRGNSGELFF. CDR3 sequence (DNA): TGCGCCAGCAGTGACTCCGACAGGGGGAACTCCGGGGAGCTGTTTTTT.

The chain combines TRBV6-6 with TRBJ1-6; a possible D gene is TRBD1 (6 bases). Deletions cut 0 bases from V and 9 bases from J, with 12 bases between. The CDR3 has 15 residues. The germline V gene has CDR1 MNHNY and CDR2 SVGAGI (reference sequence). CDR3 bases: TGTGCCAGCAGTTACTCACAGGGAGGTCGTTCACCCCTCCACTTT. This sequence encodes CASSYSQGGRSPLHF.

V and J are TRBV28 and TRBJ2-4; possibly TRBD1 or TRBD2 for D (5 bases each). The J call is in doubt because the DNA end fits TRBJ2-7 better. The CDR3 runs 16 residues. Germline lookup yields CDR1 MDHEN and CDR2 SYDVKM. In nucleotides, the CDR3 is TGTGCCAGCAGTTCTACCCTTGGGGACCTCTCCTACGAGCAGTACTTC. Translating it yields CASSSTLGDLSYEQYF.

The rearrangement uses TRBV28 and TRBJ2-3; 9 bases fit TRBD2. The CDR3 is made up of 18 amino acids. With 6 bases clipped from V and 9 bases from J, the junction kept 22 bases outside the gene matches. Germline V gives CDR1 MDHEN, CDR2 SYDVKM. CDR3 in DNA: TGTGCCAGCAGGGGACTAGCAGATACAGATACACCGGGTGGGACGCAGTATTTT. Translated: CASRGLADTDTPGGTQYF.

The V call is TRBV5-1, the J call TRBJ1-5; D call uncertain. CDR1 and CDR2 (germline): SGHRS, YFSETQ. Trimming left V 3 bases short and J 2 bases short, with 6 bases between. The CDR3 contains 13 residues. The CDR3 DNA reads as TGCGCCAGCAGCTGGGTGGGCAATCAGCCCCAGCATTTT. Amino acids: CASSWVGNQPQHF.

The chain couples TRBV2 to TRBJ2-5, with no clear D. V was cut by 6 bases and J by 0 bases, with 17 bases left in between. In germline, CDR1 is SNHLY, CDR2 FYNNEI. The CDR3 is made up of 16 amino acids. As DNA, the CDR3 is TGTGCCAGCAGAGCAGAGTTGAGTTCTCACCAAGAGACCCAGTACTTC. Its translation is CASRAELSSHQETQYF.

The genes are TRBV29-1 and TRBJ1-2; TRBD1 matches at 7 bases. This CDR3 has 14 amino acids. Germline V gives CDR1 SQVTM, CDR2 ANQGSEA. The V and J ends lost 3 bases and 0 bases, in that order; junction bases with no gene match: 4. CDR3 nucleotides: TGCAGCGTTGAGACAGGGCATTCTAACTATGGCTACACCTTC. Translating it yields CSVETGHSNYGYTF.

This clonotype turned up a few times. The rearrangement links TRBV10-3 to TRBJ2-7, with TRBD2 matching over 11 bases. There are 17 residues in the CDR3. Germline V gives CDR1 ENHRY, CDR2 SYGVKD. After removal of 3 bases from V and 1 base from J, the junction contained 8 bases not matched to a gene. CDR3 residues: CAISERLAGLPSYEQYF. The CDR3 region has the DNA TGTGCCATCAGTGAACGACTAGCGGGGCTACCTTCCTACGAGCAGTACTTC.

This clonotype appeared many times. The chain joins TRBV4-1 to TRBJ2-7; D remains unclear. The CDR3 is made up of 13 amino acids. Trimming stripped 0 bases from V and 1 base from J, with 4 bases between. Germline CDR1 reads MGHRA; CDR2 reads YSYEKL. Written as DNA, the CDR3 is TGCGCCAGCAGCCAAGAATGGTCCTACGAGCAGTACTTC. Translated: CASSQEWSYEQYF.

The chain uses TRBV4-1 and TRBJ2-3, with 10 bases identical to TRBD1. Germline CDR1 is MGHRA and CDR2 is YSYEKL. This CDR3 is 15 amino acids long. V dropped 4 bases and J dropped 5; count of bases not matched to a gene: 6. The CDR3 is CASSLDRGREDTQYF. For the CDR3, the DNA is TGCGCCAGCAGCCTCGACAGGGGGCGTGAAGATACGCAGTATTTT.

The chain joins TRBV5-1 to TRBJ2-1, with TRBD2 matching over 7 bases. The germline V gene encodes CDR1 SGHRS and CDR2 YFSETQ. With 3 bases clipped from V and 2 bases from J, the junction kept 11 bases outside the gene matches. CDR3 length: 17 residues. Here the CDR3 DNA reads TGCGCCAGCAGCTCAAGACTAGCCATTCCACCCTACAATGAGCAGTTCTTC. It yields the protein CASSSRLAIPPYNEQFF.

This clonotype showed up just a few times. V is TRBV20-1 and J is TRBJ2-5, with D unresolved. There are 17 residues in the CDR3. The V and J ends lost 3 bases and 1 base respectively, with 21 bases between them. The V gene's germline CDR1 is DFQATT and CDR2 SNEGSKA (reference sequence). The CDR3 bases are TGCAGTGCTAGTAATGGTGGTAAGCAGCTCGTCCAAGAGACCCAGTACTTC. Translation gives CSASNGGKQLVQETQYF.

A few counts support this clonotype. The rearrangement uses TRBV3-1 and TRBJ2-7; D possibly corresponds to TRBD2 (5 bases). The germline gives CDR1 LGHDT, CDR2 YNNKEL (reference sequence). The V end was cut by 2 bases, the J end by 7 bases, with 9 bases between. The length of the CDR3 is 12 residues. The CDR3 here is CASSQLSGEQYF. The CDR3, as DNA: TGTGCCAGCAGCCAACTTTCGGGGGAGCAGTACTTC.

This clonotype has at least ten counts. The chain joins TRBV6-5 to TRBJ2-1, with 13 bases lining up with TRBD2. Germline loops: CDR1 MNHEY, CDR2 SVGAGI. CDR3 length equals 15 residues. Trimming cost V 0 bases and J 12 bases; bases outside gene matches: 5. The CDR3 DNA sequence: TGTGCCAGCAGTTACTCCGGACTAGCGGGAGAGGTGCAGTTCTTC. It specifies CASSYSGLAGEVQFF.

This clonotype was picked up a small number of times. CDR3 sequence (DNA): TGTGCCAGCAGTGAACTCTCCGGGGAGCTGTTTTTT. Translation: CASSELSGELFF. The chain combines TRBV25-1 with TRBJ2-2; D unresolved. V lost 2 bases and J 6 bases, leaving 4 bases between the germline ends. Per the germline V gene, CDR1 is MGHDK and CDR2 is SYGVNS. The CDR3 runs 12 residues.

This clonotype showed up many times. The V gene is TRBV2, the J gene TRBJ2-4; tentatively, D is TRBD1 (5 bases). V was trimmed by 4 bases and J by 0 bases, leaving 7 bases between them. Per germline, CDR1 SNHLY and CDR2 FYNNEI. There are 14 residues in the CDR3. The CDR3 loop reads CASSGRVAKNIQYF. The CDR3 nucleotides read TGTGCCAGCAGTGGCAGGGTAGCCAAAAACATTCAGTACTTC.

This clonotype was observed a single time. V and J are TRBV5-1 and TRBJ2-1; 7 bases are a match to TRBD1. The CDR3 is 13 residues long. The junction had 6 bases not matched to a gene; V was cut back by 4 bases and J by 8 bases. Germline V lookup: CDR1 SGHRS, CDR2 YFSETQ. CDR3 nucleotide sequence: TGCGCCAGCAGCCCAGGGGGACGGGATGAGCAGTTCTTC. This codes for CASSPGGRDEQFF.

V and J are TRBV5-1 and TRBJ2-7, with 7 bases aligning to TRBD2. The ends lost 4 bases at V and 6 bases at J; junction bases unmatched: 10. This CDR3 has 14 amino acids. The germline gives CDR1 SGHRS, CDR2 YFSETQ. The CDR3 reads CASSRRLASGEQYF. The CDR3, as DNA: TGCGCCAGCAGCAGAAGACTAGCCTCCGGCGAGCAGTACTTC.

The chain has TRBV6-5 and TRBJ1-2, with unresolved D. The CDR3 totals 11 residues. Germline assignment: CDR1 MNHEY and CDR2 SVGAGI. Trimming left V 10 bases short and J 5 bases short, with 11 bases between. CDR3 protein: CATRQLYGYTF. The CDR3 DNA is TGTGCCACCCGGCAACTTTATGGCTACACCTTC.

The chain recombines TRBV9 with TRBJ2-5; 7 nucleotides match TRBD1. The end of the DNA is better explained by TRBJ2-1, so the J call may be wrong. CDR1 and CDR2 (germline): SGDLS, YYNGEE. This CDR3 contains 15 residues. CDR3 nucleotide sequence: TGTGCCAGCAGCCCGGGACAGTTATTTCAAGAGACCCAGTTCTTC. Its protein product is CASSPGQLFQETQFF.

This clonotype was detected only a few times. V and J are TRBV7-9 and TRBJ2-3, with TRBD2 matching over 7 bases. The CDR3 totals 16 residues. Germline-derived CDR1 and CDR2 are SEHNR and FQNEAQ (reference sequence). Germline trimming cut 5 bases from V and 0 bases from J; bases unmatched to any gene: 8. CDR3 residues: CASSPLAGESTDTQYF. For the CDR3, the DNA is TGTGCCAGCAGCCCCCTCGCGGGAGAGAGCACAGATACGCAGTATTTT.